The 14 T cell receptor beta chains given below trace back to one sample, sequenced in a study of OX40 agonist ivuxolimab in advanced cancers. The data were produced by immunoSEQ multiplex PCR, yet TCRdb's version contains in-frame clones alone and is incomplete. The sample yields roughly 28,000 clones, approximately 86% seen once. The source was CD4+ or CD8+ T cells sorted from blood, collected in a trial of the OX40 agonist ivuxolimab. All receptors come from an adult with an advanced solid tumor such as melanoma, head and neck, liver or kidney cancer.

Relative to its sample, this clone is medium-sized (0.01 to 0.1%). This chain joins TRBV11-2 and TRBJ1-2, with no clear D. Trimming pared 5 bases from V and 3 bases from J, leaving 7 bases between. The CDR3 length is 12 residues. The germline gives CDR1 SGHAT, CDR2 FQNNGV. CDR3 in amino acids: CASSPNDYGYTF. The CDR3 DNA is TGTGCCAGCAGCCCAAATGACTATGGCTACACCTTC.

The chain couples TRBV19 to TRBJ2-1, with D tentatively TRBD2 (6 bases). Between the trimmed V and J ends, which lost 5 bases and 4 bases, there was a span of 15 bases. The CDR3 has 15 residues. Germline lookup yields CDR1 LNHDA and CDR2 SQIVND (reference sequence). CDR3 sequence: CASSDYSGPYNEQFF. The CDR3 bases are TGTGCCAGTAGTGATTATAGCGGTCCATACAATGAGCAGTTCTTC.

V and J are TRBV19 and TRBJ2-7; 8 bases agree with TRBD2. V gave up 2 bases and J gave up 5 bases; unmatched junction bases: 5. Germline V gene data show CDR1 as LNHDA and CDR2 as SQIVND (reference sequence). The CDR3 contains 14 residues. The CDR3 bases are TGTGCCAGTAGTATACCAGCGGGGGTGAACGAGCAGTACTTC. Amino acids: CASSIPAGVNEQYF.

This clone was seen just once. V usage is TRBV29-1 and J usage is TRBJ1-2, with TRBD1 identical over 10 bases. The CDR3 is 13 amino acids. With 5 bases clipped from V and 4 bases from J, the junction kept 4 bases outside the gene matches. CDR1 and CDR2 (germline): SQVTM, ANQGSEA. The CDR3 reads CSVPRDRGYGYTF. The CDR3 DNA follows: TGCAGCGTTCCCCGGGACAGGGGCTATGGCTACACCTTC.

As to this clone: A much larger clonotype is one base distant, so this may be a read error. The chain has TRBV18 and TRBJ2-7; D ambiguous. The CDR3 loop spans 10 amino acids. Germline V gene data show CDR1 as KGHSH and CDR2 as LQKENI. CDR3 region: CVSSPDEQYF. DNA of the CDR3: TGTGTCAGCTCACCAGACGAGCAGTACTTC.

V gene TRBV29-1 combines with J gene TRBJ1-1; D call uncertain. Trimming shortened V by 1 base and J by 7 bases, and 7 bases separated the two germline ends. CDR3 length equals 11 residues. From germline, CDR1 is SQVTM and CDR2 ANQGSEA. The CDR3 loop reads CSVEGRNEAFF. CDR3 nucleotides: TGCAGCGTTGAAGGACGAAATGAAGCTTTCTTT. Full variable domain (rest looked up from reference TRBV29-1 and TRBJ1-1): SAVISQKPSRDICQRGTSLTIQCQVDSQVTMMFWYRQQPGQSLTLIATANQGSEATYESGFVIDKFPISRPNLTFSTLTVSNMSPEDSSIYLCSVEGRNEAFFGQGTRLTVV.

The chain links TRBV7-9 to TRBJ1-1; D remains unclear. Germline CDR1 and CDR2: SEHNR and FQNEAQ (reference sequence). V was shortened by 6 bases and J by 1 base, with 12 bases between the two germline ends. This CDR3 contains 14 residues. CDR3 DNA sequence: TGTGCCAGCAGACGACCCGGAGAGAACACTGAAGCTTTCTTT. Amino acids: CASRRPGENTEAFF.

The V gene is TRBV29-1, the J gene TRBJ2-1; D perhaps matches TRBD2 (6 bases). This CDR3 comprises 12 residues. Germline V lookup: CDR1 SQVTM, CDR2 ANQGSEA. Trimming cost V 3 bases and J 10 bases, with 13 bases left between them. The CDR3 loop reads CSVDEGGGEQFF. The CDR3 coding sequence is TGCAGCGTTGACGAGGGAGGCGGAGAGCAGTTCTTC.

V gene TRBV28 combines with J gene TRBJ1-2; 10 bases match TRBD1. CDR1 and CDR2 (germline): MDHEN, SYDVKM. V lost 3 bases to trimming and J lost 1 base; unmatched junction nucleotides: 5. This CDR3 comprises 16 residues. The CDR3 nucleotides read TGTGCCAGCAGTTTCCCAGGACAGGGGGATAACTATGGCTACACCTTC. Its protein product is CASSFPGQGDNYGYTF.

The chain links TRBV5-4 to TRBJ2-3; 7 positions agree with TRBD1. There are 15 residues in the CDR3. Germline CDR1 and CDR2: SGHNT and YYREEE (reference sequence). V lost 0 bases and J lost 4; bases outside the gene matches: 5. The CDR3 loop reads CASSLGQGEPDTQYF. CDR3 in DNA: TGTGCCAGCAGCTTGGGTCAGGGGGAACCAGATACGCAGTATTTT. The full variable domain, rest sourced from reference TRBV5-4 and TRBJ2-3, is ETGVTQSPTHLIKTRGQQVTLRCSSQSGHNTVSWYQQALGQGPQFIFQYYREEENGRGNFPPRFSGLQFPNYSSELNVNALELDDSALYLCASSLGQGEPDTQYFGPGTRLTVL.

The chain uses TRBV27 and TRBJ2-7; 12 bases line up with TRBD2. CDR3 length: 15 residues. From germline, CDR1 is MNHEY and CDR2 SMNVEV (reference sequence). V was clipped by 4 bases and J by 4 bases; unmatched bases: 5. The CDR3 DNA sequence: TGTGCCAGCAGTTCTAGCGGGGGGGTTTCTTACGAGCAGTACTTC. Translating gives CASSSSGGVSYEQYF.

V usage is TRBV5-4 and J usage is TRBJ2-7, with 8 bases identical to TRBD2. CDR3 length: 15 amino acids. Germline CDR1 is SGHNT and CDR2 is YYREEE (reference sequence). J gave up 0 bases and V 0 bases, and 2 bases lay outside the gene matches. The CDR3 DNA sequence: TGTGCCAGCAGCTTGGGGGCGGGGGGCTCCTACGAGCAGTACTTC. The encoded protein is CASSLGAGGSYEQYF.

This chain uses TRBV25-1 with TRBJ2-2; tentative D call: TRBD1 (6 bases). The CDR3 has 13 residues. Germline values: CDR1 MGHDK, CDR2 SYGVNS. V was cut by 3 bases and J by 5 bases, with 7 bases left in between. CDR3 DNA: TGTGCCAGCAGTGAGGGGGCGACCGGGGAGCTGTTTTTT. Translation: CASSEGATGELFF.

The gene calls are TRBV9 and TRBJ2-7, with 7 bases that match TRBD2. J was trimmed by 4 bases and V by 7 bases; bases with no gene match: 2. The germline gives CDR1 SGDLS, CDR2 YYNGEE. The CDR3 extends over 11 amino acids. CDR3 sequence reads: CASQGGYEQYF. DNA for the CDR3: TGTGCCAGCCAGGGAGGGTACGAGCAGTACTTC.